The next 6 T cell receptor beta chains were all read from a single sample in a study of patients and donors after allogeneic stem cell transplantation. A single record per CDR3 protein comes from TCRdb applying MiXCR to the RT-PCR reads. The data show roughly 140,000 distinct CDR3 sequences, over 35% seen once. The sample taken for sequencing was blood, either unsorted or a sorted T cell fraction (not recorded which). The source is a human donor who was either an allogeneic HSCT recipient or a stem cell or donor lymphocyte infusion donor (not recorded which). It is not recorded whose cells these are; they may come from a transplant donor.

The chain carries TRBV24-1 and TRBJ2-3; 8 nucleotides line up with TRBD2. This CDR3 has 15 residues. The germline gives CDR1 KGHDR, CDR2 SFDVKD. V trimming: 1 base; J trimming: 7 bases; junction bases outside the gene matches: 6. The CDR3 loop is CATSDFGGGPYTQYF. The CDR3 coding sequence is TGTGCCACCAGTGATTTTGGCGGGGGGCCCTATACGCAGTATTTT.

A few counts support this clonotype. This chain joins TRBV6-5 and TRBJ1-2; perhaps TRBD1 as D (6 bases). Per the germline V gene, CDR1 is MNHEY and CDR2 is SVGAGI. The V end lost 2 bases, the J end lost 0 bases, and 19 bases lay between the germline ends. The CDR3 covers 18 residues. The CDR3 loop is CASSYGYSGTQANYGYTF. CDR3 DNA: TGTGCCAGCAGTTACGGTTACTCCGGGACACAAGCTAACTATGGCTACACCTTC.

This chain joins TRBV12-3 or TRBV12-4 and TRBJ1-2, with D perhaps TRBD1 (5 bases). CDR3 length: 13 amino acids. V shed 3 bases and J shed 4 bases, with 9 bases lying between them. This chain's CDR3 is CASSLEGSYGYTF. The CDR3 DNA follows: TGTGCCAGCAGTTTGGAGGGGAGCTATGGCTACACCTTC.

The rearrangement links TRBV5-6 to TRBJ1-3; TRBD1 matches at 9 bases. The J segment lost 0 bases and the V segment lost 2 bases, leaving 6 bases of the junction unmatched. There are 17 residues in the CDR3. Germline V gene lookup returns CDR1 SGHDT and CDR2 YYEEEE. CDR3 loop: CASSFRQGVPSGNTIYF. CDR3 DNA: TGTGCCAGCAGCTTCCGACAGGGGGTTCCCTCTGGAAACACCATATATTTT.

This clonotype has a handful of counts. This chain uses TRBV6-6 with TRBJ1-6; D is possibly TRBD1 (6 bases). CDR3 length: 15 residues. Trimming cost V 2 bases and J 7 bases, with 12 bases left between them. Germline lookup yields CDR1 MNHNY and CDR2 SVGAGI (reference sequence). The chain's CDR3 is CASSYGGPGNSPLHF. The CDR3, as DNA: TGTGCCAGCAGTTACGGGGGGCCGGGGAATTCACCCCTCCACTTT.

This chain joins TRBV6-2 or TRBV6-3 and TRBJ2-3; D possibly uses TRBD1 or TRBD2 (5 bases each). Trimming removed 3 bases at V and 6 bases at J, with 10 bases between. There are 13 residues in the CDR3. Looked up from germline, CDR1 is MNHEY and CDR2 is SVGEGT. The CDR3, as DNA: TGTGCCAGCAGTTATTTGGGACCGGATACGCAGTATTTT. Its translation is CASSYLGPDTQYF.